This T cell receptor beta chain was captured in a study of CD8 T cells in Susac syndrome. There are 13 residues in the CDR3. V dropped 5 bases and J dropped 6; count of bases not matched to a gene: 5. CDR1 SNHLY and CDR2 FYNNEI come from the germline V gene. An amount of RNA that ranged from about 0.45 to 1 ug was reverse transcribed with random hexamers. Via MiXCR, TCRdb re-called the immunoSEQ multiplex PCR reads, giving one row per CDR3 protein. The sample has some 260,000 distinct CDR3 sequences; 80% to 95% are singletons. A few counts support this clonotype. The T cells that were sequenced for TCR beta were CD8+ and CD4+ cells from blood.

This chain uses TRBV2 with TRBJ1-2, with 8 positions matching TRBD1. Sequencing used CD4+ T cells from PBMCs. This TCR was recovered from a human donor with multiple sclerosis. The CDR3 sequence is CASSPRTGNGYTF. The CDR3 nucleotides read TGTGCCAGCAGTCCCCGGACAGGGAATGGCTACACCTTC.